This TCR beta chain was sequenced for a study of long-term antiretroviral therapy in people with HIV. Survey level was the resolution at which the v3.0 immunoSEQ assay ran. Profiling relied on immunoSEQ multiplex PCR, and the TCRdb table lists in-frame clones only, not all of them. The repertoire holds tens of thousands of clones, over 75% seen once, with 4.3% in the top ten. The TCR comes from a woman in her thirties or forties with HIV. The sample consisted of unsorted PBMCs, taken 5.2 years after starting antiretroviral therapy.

Written as DNA, the CDR3 is TGTGCCAGCAGCTTTTCCCCGGGACATTCGAACACTGAAGCTTTCTTT. It specifies CASSFSPGHSNTEAFF. The chain recombines TRBV7-9 with TRBJ1-1, with D perhaps TRBD1 (6 bases). The CDR3 covers 16 residues. Deletions cut 3 bases from V and 1 base from J, with 15 bases between. CDR1 is SEHNR and CDR2 is FQNEAQ in the germline V gene (reference sequence).